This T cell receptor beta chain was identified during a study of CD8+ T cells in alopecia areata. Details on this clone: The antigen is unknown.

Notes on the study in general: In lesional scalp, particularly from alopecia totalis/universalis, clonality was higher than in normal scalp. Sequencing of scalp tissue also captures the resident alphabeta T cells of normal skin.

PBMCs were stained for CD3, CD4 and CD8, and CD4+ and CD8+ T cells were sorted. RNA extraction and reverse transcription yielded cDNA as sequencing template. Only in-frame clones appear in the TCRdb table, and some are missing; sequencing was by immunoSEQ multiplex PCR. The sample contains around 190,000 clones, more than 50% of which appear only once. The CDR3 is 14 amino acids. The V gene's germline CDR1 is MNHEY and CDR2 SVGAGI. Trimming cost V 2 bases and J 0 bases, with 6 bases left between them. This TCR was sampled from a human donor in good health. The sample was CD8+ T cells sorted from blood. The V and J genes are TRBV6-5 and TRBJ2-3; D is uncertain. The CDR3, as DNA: TGTGCCAGCAGTTACGACGGGAGCACAGATACGCAGTATTTT. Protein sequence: CASSYDGSTDTQYF.